Listed below are T cell receptor beta chains from one sample, sequenced in a study of shared clonotypes between healthy human individuals. Generated by immunoSEQ multiplex PCR, the TCRdb table keeps only in-frame clones and is missing some. The repertoire includes 1,500,000 or so clones, about 98.5% of them detected once, and around 0.33% sits in the top ten. Sequenced: naive CD4+ T cells sorted from blood. All receptors come from a man aged 30 to 39 in good health. Both conserved end residues are part of each CDR3. A D gene is named only where the DNA matches it firmly. Part of the rows lack a size; the others show once, few, many or a class for expanded clones.

V	size	J	D	DNA	CDR3
TRBV5-1	-	TRBJ2-7	TRBD1	TGCGCCAGCAGCCGGGGGGACAGGGCCTACGAGCAGTACTTC	CASSRGDRAYEQYF
TRBV9	-	TRBJ1-5	-	TGTGCCAGCAGCGTAGGGGGCAGGCAGCCCCAGCATTTT	CASSVGGRQPQHF
TRBV5-6	-	TRBJ2-7	-	TGTGCCAGCCAGCTTGTATCGGGGGAGCAGTACTTC	CASQLVSGEQYF
TRBV18	-	TRBJ2-5	TRBD1	TGTGCCAGCTCACCCCTCCCCGACAGGGGACTCCAAGAGACCCAGTACTTC	CASSPLPDRGLQETQYF
TRBV5-1	once	TRBJ2-1	TRBD2	TGCGCCAGCAGCTTTGACCCTCTAGCGGGACTTGAGCAGTTCTTC	CASSFDPLAGLEQFF
TRBV6-5	once	TRBJ2-7	-	TGTGCCAGCCCCCACGAGCAGTACTTC	CASPHEQYF
TRBV7-9	-	TRBJ2-7	-	TGTGCCAGCAGCCCCAGGTCGGCCGCGGGGCCCGAGCAGTACTTC	CASSPRSAAGPEQYF
TRBV19	once	TRBJ2-6	-	TGTGCCAGTAGTATCCGACAGGGACTAGCTGGGGCCAACGTCCTGACTTTC	CASSIRQGLAGANVLTF
TRBV19	-	TRBJ2-7	-	TGTGCCAGTAGTATTAGCTCGACAGATCGATACGAGCAGTACTTC	CASSISSTDRYEQYF
TRBV7-3	-	TRBJ2-7	TRBD1	TGTGCCAGCAGCTTAACGGGGACAGGGAACTACGAGCAGTACTTC	CASSLTGTGNYEQYF
TRBV5-1	-	TRBJ1-1	TRBD1	TGCGCCAGCAGCGCGGGGACAGGGGCTGAAGCTTTCTTT	CASSAGTGAEAFF
TRBV5-1	-	TRBJ2-5	-	TGCGCCAGCAGCCTGCCCGGTGGACTGACCGACTGGGTAAATCGGGAGACCCAGTACTTC	CASSLPGGLTDWVNRETQYF
TRBV6-6	-	TRBJ2-1	-	TGTGCCAGCAGTTATCTCGGCAGGGAACAGTTCTTC	CASSYLGREQFF
TRBV28	-	TRBJ1-1	-	TGTGCCAGCAGTGAGTCGCGGGGCCTGATGAACACTGAAGCTTTCTTT	CASSESRGLMNTEAFF
TRBV6-5	-	TRBJ1-5	-	TGTGCCAGCAGTTTCGCGGGACCCTCCGGACAGCCCCAGCATTTT	CASSFAGPSGQPQHF
TRBV27	-	TRBJ1-5	-	TGTGCCAGCGCCCAAGGCCCCCGACGGTATAGCAATCAGCCCCAGCATTTT	CASAQGPRRYSNQPQHF
TRBV7-6	-	TRBJ2-5	-	TGTGCCAGCAGCTTAGGTGTGGCGGGTACCCATCAAGAGACCCAGTACTTC	CASSLGVAGTHQETQYF